Below, 9 T cell receptor beta chains from the same sample are listed, as sequenced in a study of response to subunit inactivated influenza vaccine. Via MiXCR, TCRdb re-called the RT-PCR reads, giving one row per CDR3 protein. The table lists about 480,000 distinct CDR3 sequences, 25% of them singletons, with 1.9% in the top ten. The input for sequencing was CD4+ T cells sorted from PBMCs, taken 5 days after vaccination. The receptors shown here come from a man aged 50 or older who received an inactivated influenza vaccine.

The chain has TRBV29-1 and TRBJ2-5, with TRBD1 matching 12 bases. V shed 1 base and J 5 bases; nucleotides not matched to a gene: 2. Germline CDR1 SQVTM, CDR2 ANQGSEA. The CDR3 runs 14 residues. CDR3 loop: CSVEGGQGAETQYF. The DNA for the CDR3 is TGCAGCGTTGAAGGGGGACAGGGGGCGGAGACCCAGTACTTC.

The gene calls are TRBV28 and TRBJ2-7; D may match TRBD1 or TRBD2 (5 bases each). V was shortened by 5 bases and J by 1 base, with 12 bases between the two germline ends. There are 14 residues in the CDR3. Germline CDR1 and CDR2: MDHEN and SYDVKM. CDR3 nucleotide sequence: TGTGCCAGCAGTGCCGGGACCGCGTCCTACGAGCAGTACTTC. Its protein product is CASSAGTASYEQYF. The full variable domain, in which reference TRBV28 and TRBJ2-7 provide the parts outside the CDR3, is DVKVTQSSRYLVKRTGEKVFLECVQDMDHENMFWYRQDPGLGLRLIYFSYDVKMKEKGDIPEGYSVSREKKERFSLILESASTNQTSMYLCASSAGTASYEQYFGPGTRLTVT.

V and J are TRBV6-2 or TRBV6-3 and TRBJ2-1, with a possible D match to TRBD2 (6 bases). The ends were cut back, 0 bases at V and 6 bases at J, with 12 bases in the middle. Germline V CDR1 and CDR2: MNHEY, SVGEGT. CDR3 size: 15 residues. The CDR3 DNA is TGTGCCAGCAGTTACTCTAGTAGCGGAGTCAATGAGCAGTTCTTC. Encoded protein: CASSYSSSGVNEQFF.

This clonotype appeared many times. The chain's CDR3 is CASSLLGSDQETQYF. CDR3 nucleotides: TGTGCCAGCAGCTTACTCGGGAGTGACCAAGAGACCCAGTACTTC. The chain joins TRBV5-5 to TRBJ2-5, with D maybe TRBD2 (6 bases). The CDR3 totals 15 residues. The V gene's germline CDR1 is SGHKS and CDR2 YYEKEE (reference sequence). Trimming pared 2 bases from V and 0 bases from J, leaving 11 bases between.

V is TRBV12-3 or TRBV12-4 and J is TRBJ2-7, with D possibly being TRBD1 (5 bases). V was trimmed by 6 bases and J by 6 bases, leaving 15 bases between them. This CDR3 region has 13 residues. This CDR3 reads CASSDSPYLEQYF. In DNA, the CDR3 is TGTGCCAGCAGCGACAGCCCTTACCTCGAGCAGTACTTC.

Of note for this clonotype: Its ends do not fully match the called genes, so a read error is possible. The V gene is TRBV20-1, the J gene TRBJ2-5; the D call may be TRBD1 or TRBD2 (5 bases each). CDR3 length equals 15 residues. CDR1 is DFQATT and CDR2 is SNEGSKA in the germline V gene (reference sequence). CDR3 DNA sequence: TGCTGTGCTAGGGACGTAGTGGCTAGTATGGAGACCCAGTACTTC. This gives the protein CCARDVVASMETQYF.

This clonotype was counted between two and nine times. CDR3 protein: CASSGGLAESSYNEQFF. As DNA, the CDR3 is TGTGCCAGCAGTGGCGGACTAGCGGAAAGCTCCTACAATGAGCAGTTCTTC. This chain joins TRBV9 and TRBJ2-1, with 10 bases aligning to TRBD2. The CDR3 runs 17 residues. V was clipped by 5 bases and J by 0 bases; unmatched bases: 8. CDR1 and CDR2 (germline): SGDLS, YYNGEE.

The chain recombines TRBV12-3 or TRBV12-4 with TRBJ2-5; D possibly corresponds to TRBD1 (5 bases). V dropped 3 bases and J dropped 7 bases, with 18 bases sitting between them. The CDR3 loop spans 15 amino acids. The CDR3 protein is CASSLPGSSFRTQYF. As DNA, the CDR3 is TGTGCCAGCAGTTTGCCAGGGTCATCATTTAGGACCCAGTACTTC.

This clonotype was counted a few times. The J gene is TRBJ2-7, the V gene TRBV7-2; D is ambiguous. CDR1 is SGHTA, CDR2 FQGNSA, per germline. V was clipped by 1 base and J by 0 bases, with 10 bases between them. The CDR3 contains 15 residues. As DNA, the CDR3 is TGTGCCAGCAGCTTAGATTCGACGAACTCCTACGAGCAGTACTTC. Protein: CASSLDSTNSYEQYF.